This T cell receptor (beta chain) came from a study of OX40 agonist ivuxolimab in advanced cancers. Study-level results: There were, on average, more expanded clones in CD8+ T cells than in CD4+.

Using immunoSEQ multiplex PCR, the repertoire was profiled, and TCRdb retains in-frame clones only, with some absent. This table has 43,000 or so clones, 70% to 90% appearing once. This clone appeared a few times. Its matching antigen is unknown. The CDR3 sequence is 12 residues long. The germline gives CDR1 ENHRY, CDR2 SYGVKD. Trimming shortened V by 2 bases and J by 3 bases, and 2 bases separated the two germline ends. The source was CD4+ or CD8+ T cells sorted from blood, collected in a trial of the OX40 agonist ivuxolimab. This TCR derives from an adult with an advanced solid tumor such as melanoma, head and neck, liver or kidney cancer. The chain employs TRBV10-3 and TRBJ1-5; D is undetermined. The CDR3 spells CAISETNQPQHF. The CDR3, as DNA: TGTGCCATCAGTGAGACCAATCAGCCCCAGCATTTT.